The 12 T cell receptor beta chains below were found in one sample sequenced in a study of shared clonotypes between healthy human individuals. Data came from immunoSEQ multiplex PCR; TCRdb stores just in-frame clones and leaves some out. The data show 1.6 million or so clones, approximately 98.5% seen once. Material for sequencing was naive CD4+ T cells sorted from blood. The subset was: CD45RA+ positively selected. All receptors come from a man aged 30 to 39 in good health.

CDR3 nucleotides: TGTGCCAGCAGTTACTCGAAAAGGACAGAGGGCTACACCTTC. It yields the protein CASSYSKRTEGYTF. The chain joins TRBV6-5 to TRBJ1-2, with D maybe TRBD1 (6 bases). The ends were cut back, 0 bases at V and 8 bases at J, with 13 bases in the middle. This CDR3 has 14 residues. Germline-derived CDR1 and CDR2 are MNHEY and SVGAGI.

The gene calls are TRBV5-5 and TRBJ1-2, with D perhaps matching TRBD1 (6 bases). The CDR3 loop spans 17 amino acids. V gave up 2 bases and J gave up 0 bases, with 17 bases separating them. Germline CDR1 and CDR2: SGHKS and YYEKEE (reference sequence). The CDR3 reads CASSFTWGLFSNYGYTF. The CDR3 region has the DNA TGTGCCAGCAGCTTTACCTGGGGGCTCTTTTCTAACTATGGCTACACCTTC.

The chain employs TRBV2 and TRBJ1-4; 9 bases map to TRBD1. V was pared by 5 bases and J by 8 bases, with 6 bases of the junction left unmatched. CDR3 length: 14 residues. Germline V gene data show CDR1 as SNHLY and CDR2 as FYNNEI. The CDR3 region is CASSQQGAGEKLFF. The CDR3 coding sequence is TGTGCCAGCAGTCAACAGGGGGCAGGCGAAAAACTGTTTTTT.

V is TRBV15 and J is TRBJ2-3; 9 nucleotides agree with TRBD2. V lost 5 bases to trimming and J lost 4 bases; unmatched junction nucleotides: 7. The length of the CDR3 is 15 residues. The V gene's germline CDR1 is LNHNV and CDR2 YYDKDF (reference sequence). CDR3 bases: TGTGCCACCAGCGGAGTAGCGGGAGTCGCAGATACGCAGTATTTT. Its protein is CATSGVAGVADTQYF.

The V and J genes are TRBV5-1 and TRBJ2-3; TRBD1 matches 8 bases. This CDR3 contains 19 residues. J was trimmed by 0 bases and V by 1 base; bases with no gene match: 13. Germline loops: CDR1 SGHRS, CDR2 YFSETQ. CDR3 loop: CASSLIRGRGRTSTDTQYF. As DNA, the CDR3 is TGCGCCAGCAGCTTGATCAGGGGCAGGGGGCGAACTAGCACAGATACGCAGTATTTT.

The J gene is TRBJ2-5, the V gene TRBV18; D is unclear. The germline V gene encodes CDR1 KGHSH and CDR2 LQKENI. This CDR3 region has 13 residues. With 4 bases removed from V and 5 bases from J, the gap between germline ends came to 11 bases. The CDR3 region has the DNA TGTGCCAGCTCACGAGGCACGACGGAGACCCAGTACTTC. This codes for CASSRGTTETQYF.

The rearrangement links TRBV5-5 to TRBJ2-1; 7 bases are shared with TRBD2. The V gene's germline CDR1 is SGHKS and CDR2 YYEKEE (reference sequence). The CDR3 has 17 residues. With V trimmed by 2 bases and J by 0 bases, 8 bases remained unmatched. In DNA form, the CDR3 reads TGTGCCAGCAGCTTCGATGGGAGGGAAACCTCCTACAATGAGCAGTTCTTC. Encoded protein: CASSFDGRETSYNEQFF.

V and J are TRBV10-3 and TRBJ2-1; 8 positions match TRBD2. CDR3 length equals 14 residues. CDR1 is ENHRY and CDR2 is SYGVKD in the germline V gene. With V trimmed by 11 bases and J by 8 bases, 14 bases remained unmatched. CDR3 DNA sequence: TGTGCCTCCCGCGGGGGGAGGGCCGCTGATGAGCAGTTCTTC. Translated, it gives CASRGGRAADEQFF.

Note on this clone: One junction end does not reproduce the germline sequence, and a read error may be involved. The chain joins TRBV5-5 to TRBJ1-5; D perhaps matches TRBD1 (6 bases). This CDR3 region has 16 residues. Per the germline V gene, CDR1 is SGHKS and CDR2 is YYEKEE (reference sequence). In DNA form, the CDR3 reads TGTGCCAGCACCTTGGGGGGGCTGAATAGCAATCAGCCCCAGCATTTT. Its translation: CASTLGGLNSNQPQHF.

This clone was counted once. The chain recombines TRBV30 with TRBJ1-2; D unresolved. This CDR3 is built from 14 residues. Germline V lookup: CDR1 GTSNPN, CDR2 SVGIG (reference sequence). The V and J ends lost 4 bases and 2 bases respectively, with 14 bases between them. CDR3 protein: CAWTKAMRNYGYTF. The CDR3 DNA is TGTGCCTGGACTAAAGCTATGAGAAACTATGGCTACACCTTC. Full variable domain (rest looked up from reference TRBV30 and TRBJ1-2): SQTIHQWPATLVQPVGSPLSLECTVEGTSNPNLYWYRQAAGRGLQLLFYSVGIGQISSEVPQNLSASRPQDRQFILSSKKLLLSDSGFYLCAWTKAMRNYGYTFGSGTRLTVV.

This sequence joins TRBV11-2 and TRBJ2-3; D perhaps matches TRBD2 (5 bases). Germline CDR1 and CDR2: SGHAT and FQNNGV. Trimming cost V 1 base and J 4 bases, with 18 bases left between them. This CDR3 is 17 amino acids long. The CDR3 sequence: CASSLVTGPPGADTQYF. In DNA form, the CDR3 reads TGTGCCAGCAGCTTAGTAACTGGGCCCCCCGGGGCAGATACGCAGTATTTT. Complete variable domain (other parts from reference TRBV11-2 and TRBJ2-3): EAGVAQSPRYKIIEKRQSVAFWCNPISGHATLYWYQQILGQGPKLLIQFQNNGVVDDSQLPKDRFSAERLKGVDSTLKIQPAKLEDSAVYLCASSLVTGPPGADTQYFGPGTRLTVL.

The rearrangement joins TRBV7-2 to TRBJ2-5; weak D call: TRBD1 (5 bases). This CDR3 is built from 17 residues. Trimming shortened V by 1 base and J by 1 base, and 16 bases separated the two germline ends. CDR1 and CDR2 from the germline V gene are SGHTA and FQGNSA. The CDR3 DNA reads TGTGCCAGCAGCTTAGGGGGCAGGGTTAACTCCCAAGAGACCCAGTACTTC. This encodes CASSLGGRVNSQETQYF. Combining the CDR3 with reference TRBV7-2 and TRBJ2-5 gives the whole variable domain GAGVSQSPSNKVTEKGKDVELRCDPISGHTALYWYRQSLGQGLEFLIYFQGNSAPDKSGLPSDRFSAERTGGSVSTLTIQRTQQEDSAVYLCASSLGGRVNSQETQYFGPGTRLLVL.